The 27 T cell receptor beta chains given below trace back to one sample, sequenced in a study of T cell changes during pregnancy in multiple sclerosis. Sequenced by immunoSEQ multiplex PCR; TCRdb stores in-frame clones only, minus some. Of 70,000 to 95,000 clones listed, 90% to 95% were seen once; the top ten hold around 2.3%. The source material was peripheral blood, sampled in the third trimester of pregnancy. The receptors derive from a female donor with multiple sclerosis, enrolled in a pregnancy study.

The chain uses TRBV27 and TRBJ2-1; weak D call: TRBD2 (5 bases). This CDR3 region has 11 residues. Trimming took 2 bases from V and 9 from J, leaving 5 bases between them. From germline, CDR1 is MNHEY and CDR2 SMNVEV (reference sequence). CDR3 amino acids: CASSLGSEQFF. The CDR3 DNA follows: TGTGCCAGCAGTTTAGGGAGTGAGCAGTTCTTC.

This chain joins TRBV2 and TRBJ1-4, with 10 bases aligning to TRBD1. The CDR3 extends over 12 amino acids. Germline V gene sequence: CDR1 SNHLY, CDR2 FYNNEI. V shed 11 bases, J shed 8 bases, and the junction held 5 bases outside the gene matches. The CDR3 nucleotides read TGTGCCCTATGGACAGGGGGGGAAAAACTGTTTTTT. Translating gives CALWTGGEKLFF.

V usage is TRBV2 and J usage is TRBJ1-4; D perhaps matches TRBD1 (5 bases). CDR1 is SNHLY, CDR2 FYNNEI, per germline. Trimming removed 6 bases at V and 5 bases at J, with 16 bases between. This CDR3 is built from 15 residues. The CDR3 region has the DNA TGTGCCAGCAGGGTAGGGGATAGATCCAATGAAAAACTGTTTTTT. It is translated as CASRVGDRSNEKLFF.

This rearrangement joins TRBV11-2 to TRBJ2-3; 7 nucleotides match TRBD2. The J segment lost 5 bases and the V segment lost 2 bases, leaving 13 bases of the junction unmatched. The CDR3 totals 17 residues. Germline lookup yields CDR1 SGHAT and CDR2 FQNNGV. The CDR3 DNA follows: TGTGCCAGCAGCTTAATGTTGGGGGGAGGGCCGGGAGATACGCAGTATTTT. Translating it yields CASSLMLGGGPGDTQYF.

The rearrangement uses TRBV6-5 and TRBJ1-2; perhaps TRBD1 as D (6 bases). The CDR3 totals 12 residues. The germline gives CDR1 MNHEY, CDR2 SVGAGI. The ends were cut back, 8 bases at V and 8 bases at J, with 15 bases in the middle. Written as DNA, the CDR3 is TGTGCCAGCCATCAAGGGGGTTGGGGCTACACCTTC. It specifies CASHQGGWGYTF.

The chain combines TRBV5-4 with TRBJ2-3, with 9 bases fitting TRBD1. CDR3 length: 17 residues. Losses at the gene ends were 4 bases for V and 0 bases for J; bases not matched to a gene: 9. Germline V gives CDR1 SGHNT, CDR2 YYREEE (reference sequence). DNA of the CDR3: TGTGCCAGCAGCCCCAGACAGGGGGGGGCTAGCACAGATACGCAGTATTTT. This codes for CASSPRQGGASTDTQYF. The full variable domain, its missing parts supplied by reference TRBV5-4 and TRBJ2-3, is ETGVTQSPTHLIKTRGQQVTLRCSSQSGHNTVSWYQQALGQGPQFIFQYYREEENGRGNFPPRFSGLQFPNYSSELNVNALELDDSALYLCASSPRQGGASTDTQYFGPGTRLTVL.

The chain employs TRBV19 and TRBJ1-5, with 8 bases matching TRBD1. Germline V gene sequence: CDR1 LNHDA, CDR2 SQIVND (reference sequence). The CDR3 has 14 amino acids. V shed 6 bases, J shed 4 bases, and the junction held 5 bases outside the gene matches. The CDR3 protein is CASRLTGGNQPQHF. The CDR3 coding sequence is TGTGCCAGTAGGCTCACAGGGGGGAATCAGCCCCAGCATTTT.

The chain joins TRBV7-4 to TRBJ2-6, with TRBD1 matching 7 bases. With 4 bases clipped from V and 2 bases from J, the junction kept 5 bases outside the gene matches. The CDR3 length is 16 residues. Germline CDR1 and CDR2: SGHVT and SQSDAQ. The CDR3, as DNA: TGTGCCAGCAGCTCCTACGACAGGGCTGGGGCCAACGTCCTGACTTTC. It encodes CASSSYDRAGANVLTF. The variable domain in full, completed from reference TRBV7-4 and TRBJ2-6, reads GAGVSQSPRYKVAKRGRDVALRCDSISGHVTLYWYRQTLGQGSEVLTYSQSDAQRDKSGRPSGRFSAERPERSVSTLKIQRTEQGDSAVYLCASSSYDRAGANVLTFGAGSRLTVL.

This rearrangement joins TRBV9 to TRBJ2-5; TRBD1 matches 9 bases. CDR1 SGDLS and CDR2 YYNGEE come from the germline V gene. The CDR3 totals 14 residues. Losses at the gene ends were 0 bases for V and 4 bases for J; bases not matched to a gene: 1. CDR3 region: CASSVGQGGETQYF. CDR3 DNA: TGTGCCAGCAGCGTAGGACAGGGGGGAGAGACCCAGTACTTC.

The genes are TRBV9 and TRBJ2-7; perhaps TRBD2 as D (5 bases). The CDR3 consists of 15 residues. Germline V gene sequence: CDR1 SGDLS, CDR2 YYNGEE. V shed 0 bases and J shed 1 base, with 11 bases lying between them. The CDR3 nucleotides read TGTGCCAGCAGCGTAGCGGGAATTGGGTCCTACGAGCAGTACTTC. Translated, it gives CASSVAGIGSYEQYF.

This chain connects TRBV6-6 to TRBJ2-7; D is uncertain. The CDR3 covers 16 residues. Looked up from germline, CDR1 is MNHNY and CDR2 is SVGAGI (reference sequence). The V gene lost 0 bases and the J gene lost 5 bases, with 17 bases spanning the gap. This CDR3 reads CASSYSITRGPHEQYF. CDR3 bases: TGTGCCAGCAGTTACTCGATAACAAGAGGTCCCCACGAGCAGTACTTC.

The gene calls are TRBV7-9 and TRBJ2-2; D perhaps matches TRBD1 (5 bases). CDR1 and CDR2 (germline): SEHNR, FQNEAQ (reference sequence). The CDR3 consists of 13 residues. The V and J ends lost 1 base and 5 bases respectively, with 5 bases between them. CDR3 nucleotides: TGTGCCAGCAGCTTAGAGGGGACCGGGGAGCTGTTTTTT. Translation: CASSLEGTGELFF.

V and J are TRBV19 and TRBJ2-1; 7 bases align to TRBD1. V lost 4 bases to trimming and J lost 2 bases; unmatched junction nucleotides: 5. From germline, CDR1 is LNHDA and CDR2 SQIVND (reference sequence). This CDR3 contains 15 residues. The CDR3 here is CASSTSDRPYNEQFF. CDR3 sequence (DNA): TGTGCCAGTAGTACCTCGGACAGGCCCTACAATGAGCAGTTCTTC.

The chain uses TRBV19 and TRBJ1-4, with 7 bases identical to TRBD1. The CDR3 is made up of 16 amino acids. The junction had 14 bases not matched to a gene; V was cut back by 5 bases and J by 8 bases. The germline gives CDR1 LNHDA, CDR2 SQIVND (reference sequence). In DNA, the CDR3 is TGTGCCAGTAGTGACGCCCTCGGGACAGCTAGAGAAAAACTGTTTTTT. Translated: CASSDALGTAREKLFF.

V is TRBV11-2 and J is TRBJ2-2, with TRBD2 matching over 8 bases. CDR1 is SGHAT and CDR2 is FQNNGV in the germline V gene. This CDR3 contains 18 residues. V lost 5 bases to trimming and J lost 5 bases; unmatched junction nucleotides: 16. CDR3: CASSQFVRSGRGTGELFF. CDR3 nucleotide sequence: TGTGCCAGCAGCCAGTTCGTTCGCAGCGGGAGAGGGACCGGGGAGCTGTTTTTT.

The chain couples TRBV28 to TRBJ1-3, with D unresolved. The CDR3 covers 13 residues. The V end was cut by 2 bases, the J end by 4 bases, with 6 bases between. Germline V gives CDR1 MDHEN, CDR2 SYDVKM. CDR3 nucleotide sequence: TGTGCCAGCAGTTTAGGAGGAGGAAACACCATATATTTT. Protein: CASSLGGGNTIYF.

This chain links TRBV11-1 with TRBJ2-1; TRBD2 matches at 7 bases. This CDR3 has 15 residues. The V and J ends lost 1 base and 3 bases, in that order; junction bases with no gene match: 3. CDR1 and CDR2 from the germline V gene are SGHAT and FQDESV (reference sequence). The CDR3 nucleotides read TGTGCCAGCAGCTTAGGACTAGCAGGCTACAATGAGCAGTTCTTC. Translated, it gives CASSLGLAGYNEQFF.

This chain joins TRBV6-7 and TRBJ1-4; D unresolved. TRBV6-7 is sorted into the ORF group, with uncertain function. CDR3 length: 16 amino acids. Trimming pared 2 bases from V and 4 bases from J, leaving 14 bases between. The CDR3 DNA follows: TGTGCCAGCAGTTACCCGGTAGGTCGGGTTAATGAAAAACTGTTTTTT. Translated: CASSYPVGRVNEKLFF.

The V gene is TRBV19, the J gene TRBJ2-7; 10 positions agree with TRBD2. CDR3 length: 15 amino acids. The V gene end was trimmed by 3 bases and the J gene end by 5 bases; junction bases not matched to a gene: 7. CDR1 LNHDA and CDR2 SQIVND come from the germline V gene (reference sequence). Here the CDR3 reads CASSISAGGPDEQYF. The CDR3 coding sequence is TGTGCCAGTAGTATTTCAGCGGGAGGGCCGGACGAGCAGTACTTC.

This clone was detected a few times. As DNA, the CDR3 is TGTGCCAGTAGTATCGGGAGCGATCAGCCCCAGCATTTT. Translation gives CASSIGSDQPQHF. V gene TRBV19 combines with J gene TRBJ1-5; D call uncertain. Germline CDR1 is LNHDA and CDR2 is SQIVND (reference sequence). The CDR3 length is 13 residues. V lost 3 bases, J lost 5 bases, and 8 bases lay in between.

This chain's CDR3 is CASSLQLAGSNTGELFF. The CDR3 DNA reads as TGCGCCAGCAGCTTGCAACTAGCGGGATCGAACACCGGGGAGCTGTTTTTT. The chain links TRBV5-1 to TRBJ2-2, with 10 bases aligning to TRBD2. The V gene's germline CDR1 is SGHRS and CDR2 YFSETQ. The CDR3 is made up of 17 amino acids. J lost 0 bases, V lost 1 base, and 3 bases had no gene match. Based on the CDR3 plus reference TRBV5-1 and TRBJ2-2, the full variable domain is KAGVTQTPRYLIKTRGQQVTLSCSPISGHRSVSWYQQTPGQGLQFLFEYFSETQRNKGNFPGRFSGRQFSNSRSEMNVSTLELGDSALYLCASSLQLAGSNTGELFFGEGSRLTVL.

The chain couples TRBV11-3 to TRBJ2-4; 9 nucleotides line up with TRBD1. This CDR3 is 13 amino acids long. Germline V gene sequence: CDR1 SGHNT, CDR2 YENEEA. V gave up 9 bases and J gave up 6 bases; unmatched junction bases: 6. CDR3 sequence: CARIGQGLNIQYF. CDR3 DNA sequence: TGTGCCAGAATCGGACAGGGGCTAAACATTCAGTACTTC. Together with reference TRBV11-3 and TRBJ2-4, the CDR3 gives the full variable domain: EAGVVQSPRYKIIEKKQPVAFWCNPISGHNTLYWYLQNLGQGPELLIRYENEEAVDDSQLPKDRFSAERLKGVDSTLKIQPAELGDSAVYLCARIGQGLNIQYFGAGTRLSVL.

The rearrangement uses TRBV19 and TRBJ1-5; 12 positions agree with TRBD1. Germline V CDR1 and CDR2: LNHDA, SQIVND (reference sequence). The trim removed 5 bases at V and 6 bases at J, leaving 5 bases unmatched. This CDR3 contains 15 residues. The CDR3, as DNA: TGTGCCAGTAGTGCCCGGGACAGGGGGCTTCAGCCCCAGCATTTT. It translates to CASSARDRGLQPQHF.

The count of this clone is one. The chain combines TRBV5-4 with TRBJ1-1; D remains ambiguous. The CDR3 is 15 amino acids. Germline assignment: CDR1 SGHNT and CDR2 YYREEE (reference sequence). Trimming left V 2 bases short and J 1 base short, with 12 bases between. Here the CDR3 reads CASSFWGGSNTEAFF. The DNA of the CDR3 is TGTGCCAGCAGCTTTTGGGGAGGATCGAACACTGAAGCTTTCTTT.

This clone came up once. The genes are TRBV6-5 and TRBJ2-7, with D tentatively TRBD1 (6 bases). V was cut by 6 bases and J by 0 bases, with 15 bases left in between. The length of the CDR3 is 15 residues. CDR1 is MNHEY and CDR2 is SVGAGI in the germline V gene. The chain's CDR3 is CASSLGAVGSYEQYF. CDR3 in DNA: TGTGCCAGCAGCCTGGGGGCGGTCGGCTCCTACGAGCAGTACTTC.

The chain couples TRBV28 to TRBJ2-5; 9 bases match TRBD2. The CDR3 has 16 amino acids. With 5 bases clipped from V and 2 bases from J, the junction kept 9 bases outside the gene matches. Per the germline V gene, CDR1 is MDHEN and CDR2 is SYDVKM. In nucleotides, the CDR3 is TGTGCCAGCAGTCTTACGACTAGCGGAGCGCAAGAGACCCAGTACTTC. This translates into CASSLTTSGAQETQYF.

The V gene is TRBV7-9, the J gene TRBJ1-1; D is uncertain. Between the trimmed V and J ends, which lost 6 bases and 2 bases, there was a span of 13 bases. The CDR3 covers 14 residues. Germline CDR1 is SEHNR and CDR2 is FQNEAQ (reference sequence). The chain's CDR3 is CASSLGGLNTEAFF. For the CDR3, the DNA is TGTGCCAGCAGTCTTGGCGGCCTAAACACTGAAGCTTTCTTT.